This T cell receptor (beta chain) came from a study of blood T cell repertoires in COVID-19. As for the study in general: Samples came from the United States, Italy and Spain, spanning acute and convalescent COVID-19.

Authors' analysis steps: Nucleated cell counts were estimated from reference gene primer amplification. The table came from immunoSEQ multiplex PCR; TCRdb's copy has only in-frame clones and leaves some out. V and J calls and clone size follow that table, whereas D and trimming were derived from the DNA. The sample contains about 94,000 clones, approximately 83% of which appear only once. The sequencing sample was made of peripheral blood. The TCR was taken from a man aged 55-75 years with acute or convalescent COVID-19.

CDR3 sequence reads: CASSPQEYGSGGYTF. The CDR3 nucleotides are TGCGCCAGCAGCCCGCAAGAATACGGGTCTGGGGGCTACACCTTC. The chain uses TRBV4-1 and TRBJ1-2, with no clear D. This CDR3 comprises 15 residues. V was cut by 4 bases and J by 8 bases, with 20 bases left in between. From germline, CDR1 is MGHRA and CDR2 YSYEKL.